Shown below are 5 T cell receptor beta chains from a single sample sequenced in a study of blood T cell repertoires in COVID-19 (dated by TCRdb to the early 2020s). Library preparation used the immunoSEQ multiplex PCR assay. What TCRdb holds here is the immuneACCESS table cut down to in-frame rearrangements. Part of the clones is not present; checked against another copy, under half of the missing clones reflect an unresolved V gene, and the others are unexplained. The sample contains some 490,000 clones, about 85% of them found a single time. The top ten clonotypes cover around 8% of the sample. Material: PBMCs or T cells enriched from blood (not recorded which). The source is a woman in her sixties or seventies who had recovered from COVID-19.

The chain recombines TRBV19 with TRBJ1-2; the D gene is possibly TRBD1 (5 bases). Trimming removed 3 bases at V and 1 base at J, with 12 bases between. CDR1 is LNHDA and CDR2 is SQIVND in the germline V gene (reference sequence). This CDR3 has 15 residues. The chain's CDR3 is CASSIWGRDNYGYTF. In DNA form, the CDR3 reads TGTGCCAGTAGTATCTGGGGCCGAGATAACTATGGCTACACCTTC. The whole variable domain, remainder taken from reference TRBV19 and TRBJ1-2, is DGGITQSPKYLFRKEGQNVTLSCEQNLNHDAMYWYRQDPGQGLRLIYYSQIVNDFQKGDIAEGYSVSREKKESFPLTVTSAQKNPTAFYLCASSIWGRDNYGYTFGSGTRLTVV.

CDR3 protein: CASSQGWGGPSPLHF. The CDR3 nucleotides read TGCGCCAGCAGCCAAGGTTGGGGGGGTCCCTCACCCCTCCACTTT. The rearrangement links TRBV4-1 to TRBJ1-6, with D possibly being TRBD1 (5 bases). The ends were cut back, 1 base at V and 10 bases at J, with 14 bases in the middle. The CDR3 totals 15 residues. Germline assignment: CDR1 MGHRA and CDR2 YSYEKL.

J is TRBJ2-3 and V is TRBV24-1; the D gene is possibly TRBD2 (6 bases). The germline V gene has CDR1 KGHDR and CDR2 SFDVKD. Trimming shortened V by 10 bases and J by 1 base, and 11 bases separated the two germline ends. The CDR3 covers 13 residues. As DNA, the CDR3 is TGTGCCACGGGGCGGGGTGGCACAGATACGCAGTATTTT. It codes for CATGRGGTDTQYF.

A word on this clone: Different DNA sequences within this sample yield the same CDR3. The chain employs TRBV2 and TRBJ1-5, with TRBD1 matching over 7 bases. This CDR3 contains 15 residues. CDR1 SNHLY and CDR2 FYNNEI come from the germline V gene. Trimming removed 2 bases from V and 0 bases from J; junction bases left unmatched: 1. CDR3 in amino acids: CASSEQGDSNQPQHF. The CDR3 coding sequence is TGTGCCAGCAGTGAACAGGGGGATAGCAATCAGCCCCAGCATTTT.

The genes are TRBV11-2 and TRBJ1-3; 7 nucleotides line up with TRBD1. CDR3 length: 15 residues. With 2 bases clipped from V and 2 bases from J, the junction kept 3 bases outside the gene matches. The V gene's germline CDR1 is SGHAT and CDR2 FQNNGV. CDR3 coding DNA: TGTGCCAGCAGCTTATTTGGGACAGCTGGAAACACCATATATTTT. Its translation: CASSLFGTAGNTIYF.